This is a list of T cell receptor beta chains from one sample in a study of blood T cells in healthy people across ages. Via MiXCR, TCRdb re-called the 5' RACE reads, giving one row per CDR3 protein. The data hold 1.5 million to 2 million distinct CDR3 sequences, with around 35% observed a single time. Sequencing input: blood. The receptors derive from a woman aged 25 to 39 in good health. Each CDR3 is given with its conserved first and last residue. The D gene is left open where the match is weak. Clone size is shown for a subset of rows, as once, few, many or a class of expanded clone.

j_gene,d_gene,v_gene,abundance,CDR3aa,CDR3nt
TRBJ2-5,TRBD2,TRBV7-9,-,CASSGRTSGQDTQYF,TGTGCCAGCAGCGGGCGGACTAGCGGGCAGGACACCCAGTACTTC
TRBJ1-1,-,TRBV5-1,-,CASSLERLTPEAFF,TGCGCCAGCAGCTTGGAACGCCTCACCCCTGAAGCTTTCTTT
TRBJ2-3,-,TRBV3-1,-,CASSQTGVEDTQYF,TGTGCCAGCAGCCAGACGGGGGTGGAAGATACGCAGTATTTT
TRBJ2-7,TRBD1,TRBV6-1,-,CASDRGSEQYF,TGTGCCAGCGACAGGGGCTCCGAGCAGTACTTC
TRBJ2-3,-,TRBV5-5,once,CAGRKSSHTDTQYF,TGTGCCGGCAGGAAGAGTAGTCACACAGATACGCAGTATTTT
TRBJ2-1,TRBD2,TRBV20-1,-,CSARDPSGTLRRAFYNEQFF,TGCAGTGCTAGAGACCCTAGCGGGACTCTTCGGAGGGCTTTCTACAATGAGCAGTTCTTC
TRBJ1-2,-,TRBV3-1,few,CASSQERGGGYTF,TGTGCCAGCAGCCAAGAAAGGGGAGGTGGCTACACCTTC
TRBJ1-1,-,TRBV30,few,CAWSPGTQTEAFF,TGTGCCTGGAGCCCCGGGACACAAACTGAAGCTTTCTTT
TRBJ2-1,-,TRBV27,-,CASSNGGAKDEQFF,TGTGCCAGCAGCAACGGTGGGGCTAAGGATGAGCAGTTCTTC
TRBJ1-1,-,TRBV15,-,CATSRQQNTEAFF,TGTGCCACCAGCAGACAGCAGAACACTGAAGCTTTCTTT
TRBJ2-6,-,TRBV27,-,CASSSFGANVLTF,TGTGCCAGCAGTTCTTTCGGGGCCAACGTCCTGACTTTC
TRBJ2-2,-,TRBV5-6,-,CASSLGDRRTGELFF,TGTGCCAGCAGCTTGGGCGACAGGCGGACCGGGGAGCTGTTTTTT
TRBJ2-3,TRBD2,TRBV5-1,-,CASSFKGLAGGSSDTQYF,TGCGCCAGCAGCTTTAAAGGACTAGCGGGGGGCTCGTCGGATACGCAGTATTTT
TRBJ2-7,TRBD1,TRBV27,many,CASSLRGLGSYEQYF,TGTGCCAGCAGTTTAAGGGGGCTTGGCTCCTACGAGCAGTACTTC
TRBJ2-7,-,TRBV7-9,few,CASSSSRGIAPSYEQYF,TGTGCCAGCAGCTCGAGCAGGGGCATTGCCCCCTCCTACGAGCAGTACTTC
TRBJ1-2,-,TRBV5-5,-,CASSFGQLDGYTF,TGTGCCAGCAGCTTTGGACAGTTAGATGGCTACACCTTC
TRBJ1-2,-,TRBV14,few,CASSQIRGPNYGYTF,TGTGCCAGCAGCCAGATCCGGGGCCCCAACTATGGCTACACCTTC
TRBJ1-2,-,TRBV29-1,many,CSVEGDGPTNYGYTF,TGCAGCGTTGAGGGAGACGGGCCCACTAACTATGGCTACACCTTC
TRBJ2-1,TRBD1,TRBV29-1,-,CSVEFWTGDEQVF,TGCAGCGTTGAATTTTGGACAGGTGATGAGCAGGTCTTC
TRBJ2-1,-,TRBV5-1,-,CASEEGTQTPEQFF,TGCGCCAGCGAGGAAGGGACCCAAACCCCCGAGCAGTTCTTC
TRBJ1-4,-,TRBV28,few,CASSPLPGPVNEKLFF,TGTGCCAGCAGTCCCCTCCCCGGCCCAGTTAATGAAAAACTGTTTTTT
TRBJ2-3,TRBD2,TRBV4-2,-,CASSQGDVREGTDTQYF,TGTGCCAGCAGCCAAGGGGATGTTCGGGAGGGGACAGATACGCAGTATTTT
TRBJ2-7,TRBD2,TRBV5-1,-,CSSWAGTSGGINEQYF,TGCAGCAGCTGGGCCGGGACTAGCGGGGGGATCAACGAGCAGTACTTC
TRBJ2-1,-,TRBV7-9,-,CASSPVGRSYNEQFF,TGTGCCAGCAGCCCCGTCGGTAGGTCCTACAATGAGCAGTTCTTC
TRBJ2-2,TRBD1,TRBV27,once,CAGSITLGQFGTGELFF,TGTGCCGGCAGTATTACGTTGGGACAGTTTGGCACCGGGGAGCTGTTTTTT
TRBJ2-3,-,TRBV5-1,-,CASSLVPGVLSTDTQYF,TGCGCCAGCAGCTTGGTACCGGGGGTCCTTAGCACAGATACGCAGTATTTT
TRBJ1-2,TRBD1,TRBV6-5,-,CASRPGNRDRDYGYTF,TGTGCCAGCAGACCAGGAAACCGGGACAGGGACTATGGCTACACCTTC
TRBJ2-7,TRBD1,TRBV20-1,many,CSASPRDRGQRLEQYF,TGCAGTGCTAGCCCCCGGGACAGAGGGCAACGACTTGAGCAGTACTTC
TRBJ2-1,TRBD2,TRBV12-3/TRBV12-4,many,CASSWTSGNNEQFF,TGTGCCAGCAGCTGGACTAGCGGTAACAATGAGCAGTTCTTC
TRBJ2-7,TRBD2,TRBV6-1,few,CASRESGGLANEQYF,TGTGCCAGCAGGGAATCTGGGGGACTAGCGAACGAGCAGTACTTC
TRBJ1-6,-,TRBV3-1,-,CASSPGRGRSPLHF,TGTGCCAGCAGCCCTGGGAGGGGAAGGTCACCCCTCCACTTT
TRBJ2-1,TRBD2,TRBV10-1,few,CASSEVAGGRVYNEQFF,TGCGCCAGCAGTGAGGTAGCGGGGGGCCGGGTATACAATGAGCAGTTCTTC
TRBJ2-5,-,TRBV5-1,few,CASSAFIKGEETQYF,TGCGCCAGCAGCGCTTTCATCAAGGGAGAAGAGACCCAGTACTTC
TRBJ2-7,-,TRBV20-1,-,CRGGTGNYEQYF,TGCAGGGGGGGTACAGGGAACTACGAGCAGTACTTC
TRBJ2-5,-,TRBV21-1,-,CASRFGGSLGETQYF,TGTGCCAGCAGATTCGGCGGCTCCCTTGGGGAGACCCAGTACTTC
TRBJ2-1,-,TRBV9,-,CASSAADLVYNEQFF,TGTGCCAGCAGCGCAGCGGACCTAGTATACAATGAGCAGTTCTTC
TRBJ2-3,TRBD2,TRBV27,few,CASSWGLGGDTQYF,TGTGCCAGCAGTTGGGGACTAGGGGGAGATACGCAGTATTTT
TRBJ2-1,TRBD2,TRBV6-1,-,CASSLAGLGEQFF,TGTGCCAGCAGTTTAGCGGGATTGGGTGAGCAGTTCTTC
TRBJ2-5,TRBD1,TRBV18,-,CASSPLPRDRGQRETQYF,TGTGCCAGCTCACCACTTCCTAGGGACAGGGGGCAAAGAGAGACCCAGTACTTC
TRBJ2-7,TRBD2,TRBV12-3/TRBV12-4,-,CASSKTPSGLAYEQYF,TGTGCCAGCAGCAAGACCCCTAGCGGTCTAGCCTACGAGCAGTACTTC
TRBJ1-6,TRBD1,TRBV2,-,CASSEVDRESPLHF,TGTGCCAGCAGTGAAGTAGACAGGGAATCACCCCTCCACTTT
TRBJ2-5,-,TRBV20-1,few,CSAREPGFYQETQYF,TGCAGTGCTAGAGAACCGGGATTTTACCAAGAGACCCAGTACTTC
TRBJ2-7,TRBD2,TRBV20-1,many,CSARGISGRASSYEQYF,TGCAGTGCTAGAGGGATTAGCGGGAGGGCCTCTTCCTACGAGCAGTACTTC
TRBJ2-7,TRBD1,TRBV28,few,CASTPGTVQYEQYF,TGTGCCAGCACCCCCGGGACAGTACAGTACGAGCAGTACTTC
TRBJ1-1,-,TRBV5-1,few,CASSPIRVSPEAFF,TGCGCCAGCAGCCCGATCAGGGTATCACCTGAAGCTTTCTTT
TRBJ2-7,-,TRBV15,-,CATSRDLKGNFDEQYF,TGTGCCACCAGCAGAGATCTTAAGGGGAATTTCGACGAGCAGTACTTC
TRBJ1-4,-,TRBV20-1,-,CSARLTLEKLFF,TGCAGTGCTAGACTGACCCTAGAAAAACTGTTTTTT
TRBJ2-2,-,TRBV2,few,CASSAGAANTGELFF,TGTGCCAGCAGTGCAGGGGCAGCGAACACCGGGGAGCTGTTTTTT
TRBJ2-1,-,TRBV20-1,-,CSARALARGHNEQFF,TGCAGTGCTAGAGCCTTAGCGAGGGGTCACAATGAGCAGTTCTTC